This T cell receptor (beta chain) was recorded in a study of T cell responses to AZD1222 COVID-19 vaccine. The CDR3 is 16 residues long. The V gene's germline CDR1 is LNHDA and CDR2 SQIVND (reference sequence). V lost 7 bases, J lost 0 bases, and 16 bases lay in between. Repertoires were generated with immunoSEQ multiplex PCR, while TCRdb's copy carries only in-frame clones and drops some. Of roughly 99,000 clones in the sample, about 89% are singletons; the top ten hold 5% to 7.5%. Both about-4-week and about-12-week second-dose recipients were combined. A word on this clone: Its antigen is currently unknown.

Study-level points and caveats: Repertoire samples came only from after the peak T cell response. Baseline seropositivity characterized only a handful of AZD1222 recipients.

The sequence was obtained from an adult who received the AZD1222 COVID-19 vaccine. The material sequenced was peripheral blood, taken 28 days after the second AZD1222 dose. This chain uses TRBV19 with TRBJ1-3; D uncertain. In DNA, the CDR3 is TGTGCCAGTAATAGAAGGCAGGCCGTCTCTGGAAACACCATATATTTT. This translates into CASNRRQAVSGNTIYF.